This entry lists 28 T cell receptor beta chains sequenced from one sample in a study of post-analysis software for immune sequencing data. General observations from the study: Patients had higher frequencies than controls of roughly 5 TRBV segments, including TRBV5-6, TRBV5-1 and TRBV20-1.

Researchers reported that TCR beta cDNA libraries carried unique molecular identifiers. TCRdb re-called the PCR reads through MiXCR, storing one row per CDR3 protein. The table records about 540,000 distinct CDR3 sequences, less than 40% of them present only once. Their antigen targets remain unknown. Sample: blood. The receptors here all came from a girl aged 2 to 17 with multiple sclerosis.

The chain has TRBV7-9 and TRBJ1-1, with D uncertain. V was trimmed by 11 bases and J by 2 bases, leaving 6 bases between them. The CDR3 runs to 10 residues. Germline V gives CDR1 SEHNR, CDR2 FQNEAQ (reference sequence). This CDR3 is CAVDNTEAFF. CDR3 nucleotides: TGTGCCGTCGACAACACTGAAGCTTTCTTT.

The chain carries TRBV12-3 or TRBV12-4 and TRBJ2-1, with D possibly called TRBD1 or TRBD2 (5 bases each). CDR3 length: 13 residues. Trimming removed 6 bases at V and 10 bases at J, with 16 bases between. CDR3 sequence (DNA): TGTGCCAGCAGCCAGGGACCGGCTAGCGAGCAGTTCTTC. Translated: CASSQGPASEQFF.

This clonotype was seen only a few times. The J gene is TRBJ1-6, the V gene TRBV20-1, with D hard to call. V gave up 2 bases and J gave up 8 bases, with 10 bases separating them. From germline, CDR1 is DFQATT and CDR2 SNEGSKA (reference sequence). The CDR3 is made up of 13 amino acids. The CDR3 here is CSARSPTDSPLHF. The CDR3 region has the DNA TGCAGTGCTAGATCCCCAACGGATTCACCCCTCCACTTT.

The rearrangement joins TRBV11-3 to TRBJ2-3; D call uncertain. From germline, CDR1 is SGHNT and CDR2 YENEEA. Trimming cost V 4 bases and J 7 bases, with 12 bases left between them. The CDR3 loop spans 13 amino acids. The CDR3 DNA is TGTGCCAGCAGCTCTTCGGAAGGAAATACGCAGTATTTT. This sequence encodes CASSSSEGNTQYF.

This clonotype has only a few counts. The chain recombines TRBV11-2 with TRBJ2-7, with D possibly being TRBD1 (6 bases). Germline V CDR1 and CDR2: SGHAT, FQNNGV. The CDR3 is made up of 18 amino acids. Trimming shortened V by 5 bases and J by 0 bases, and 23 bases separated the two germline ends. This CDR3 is CASSLASYWTESSYEQYF. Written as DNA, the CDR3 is TGTGCCAGCAGCCTTGCCAGCTATTGGACAGAGAGCTCCTACGAGCAGTACTTC.

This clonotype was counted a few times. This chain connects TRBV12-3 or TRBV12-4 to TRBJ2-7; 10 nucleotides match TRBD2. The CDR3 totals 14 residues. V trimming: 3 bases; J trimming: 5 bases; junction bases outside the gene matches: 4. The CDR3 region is CASSLSSGGHEQYF. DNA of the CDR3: TGTGCCAGCAGTTTGTCTAGCGGGGGACACGAGCAGTACTTC.

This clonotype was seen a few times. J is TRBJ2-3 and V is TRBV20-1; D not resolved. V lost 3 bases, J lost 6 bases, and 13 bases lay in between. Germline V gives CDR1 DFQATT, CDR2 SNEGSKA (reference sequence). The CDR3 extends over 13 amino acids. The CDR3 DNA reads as TGCAGTGCTAGTGCAGCGAATGGGGATACGCAGTATTTT. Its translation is CSASAANGDTQYF.

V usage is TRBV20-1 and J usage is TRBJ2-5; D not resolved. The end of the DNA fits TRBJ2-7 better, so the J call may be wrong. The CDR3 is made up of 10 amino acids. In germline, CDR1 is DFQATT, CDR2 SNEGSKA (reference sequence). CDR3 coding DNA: TGCAGTGCTTTTCGTTACGAGCAGTACTTC. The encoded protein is CSAFRYEQYF.

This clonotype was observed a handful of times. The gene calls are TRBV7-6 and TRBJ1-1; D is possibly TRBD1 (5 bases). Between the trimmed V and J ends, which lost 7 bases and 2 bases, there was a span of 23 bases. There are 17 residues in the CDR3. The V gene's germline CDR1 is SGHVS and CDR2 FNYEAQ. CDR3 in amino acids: CASTLGRGARSNTEAFF. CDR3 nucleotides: TGTGCCAGCACCCTAGGGAGAGGGGCCAGGTCAAACACTGAAGCTTTCTTT.

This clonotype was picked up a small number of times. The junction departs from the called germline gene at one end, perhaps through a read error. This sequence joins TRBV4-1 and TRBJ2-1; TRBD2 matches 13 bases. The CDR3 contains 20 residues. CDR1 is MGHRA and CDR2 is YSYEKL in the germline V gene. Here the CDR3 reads CASSQESRLAGGFSYNEQFF. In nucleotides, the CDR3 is TGCGCTAGCAGCCAAGAGTCCCGACTAGCGGGGGGTTTTTCCTACAATGAGCAGTTCTTC.

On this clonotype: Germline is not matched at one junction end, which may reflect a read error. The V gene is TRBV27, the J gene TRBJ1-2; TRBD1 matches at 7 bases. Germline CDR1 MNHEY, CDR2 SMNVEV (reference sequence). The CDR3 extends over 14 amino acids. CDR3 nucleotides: TGTGCCAGCAGACAGACAGGGACGGGCTATGGCTACACCTTT. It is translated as CASRQTGTGYGYTF.

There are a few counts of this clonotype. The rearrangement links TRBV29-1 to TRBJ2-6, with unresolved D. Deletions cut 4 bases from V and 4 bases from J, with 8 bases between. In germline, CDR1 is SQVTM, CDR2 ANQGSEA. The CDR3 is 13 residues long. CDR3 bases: TGCAGCGTTGCAGCGTCGGGGGCCAACGTCCTGACTTTC. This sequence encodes CSVAASGANVLTF.

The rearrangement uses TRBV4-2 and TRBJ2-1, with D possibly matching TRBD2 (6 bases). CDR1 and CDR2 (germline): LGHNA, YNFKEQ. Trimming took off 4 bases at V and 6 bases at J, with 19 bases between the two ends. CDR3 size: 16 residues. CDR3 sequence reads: CASSRPSAGTLNEQFF. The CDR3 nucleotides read TGTGCCAGCAGCCGCCCCTCCGCGGGAACCCTCAATGAGCAGTTCTTC.

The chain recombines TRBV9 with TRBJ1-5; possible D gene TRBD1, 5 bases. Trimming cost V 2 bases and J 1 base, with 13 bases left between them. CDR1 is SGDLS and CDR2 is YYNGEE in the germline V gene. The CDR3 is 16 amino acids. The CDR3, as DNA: TGTGCCAGCAGCGTGTCCGACAGCCTGAGCAATCAGCCCCAGCATTTT. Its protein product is CASSVSDSLSNQPQHF.

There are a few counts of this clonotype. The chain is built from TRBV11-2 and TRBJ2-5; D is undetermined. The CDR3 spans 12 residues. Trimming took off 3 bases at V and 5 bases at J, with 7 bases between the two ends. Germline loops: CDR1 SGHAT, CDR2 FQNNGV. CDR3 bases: TGTGCCAGCAGCTTCGCCGTTGAGACCCAGTACTTC. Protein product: CASSFAVETQYF.

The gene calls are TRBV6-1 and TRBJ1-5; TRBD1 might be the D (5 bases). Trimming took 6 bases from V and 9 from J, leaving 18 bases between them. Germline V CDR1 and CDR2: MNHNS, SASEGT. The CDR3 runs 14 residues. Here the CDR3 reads CASRPTGPGRPQHF. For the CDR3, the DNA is TGTGCCAGCAGGCCCACAGGTCCAGGACGGCCCCAGCATTTT.

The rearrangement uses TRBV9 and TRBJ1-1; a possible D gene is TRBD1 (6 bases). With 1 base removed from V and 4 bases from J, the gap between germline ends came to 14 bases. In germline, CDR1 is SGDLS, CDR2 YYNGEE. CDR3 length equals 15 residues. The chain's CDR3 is CASSVQGTGRTEAFF. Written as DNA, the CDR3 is TGTGCCAGCAGCGTACAGGGGACGGGTCGCACTGAAGCTTTCTTT.

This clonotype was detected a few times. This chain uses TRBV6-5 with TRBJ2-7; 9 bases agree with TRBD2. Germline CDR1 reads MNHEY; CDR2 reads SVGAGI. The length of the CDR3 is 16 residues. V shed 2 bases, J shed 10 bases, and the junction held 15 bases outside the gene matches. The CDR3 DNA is TGTGCCAGCAGTTACGCGAGCGGGGGGCCCCCCGAGGCCCAGTACTTC. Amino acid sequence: CASSYASGGPPEAQYF.

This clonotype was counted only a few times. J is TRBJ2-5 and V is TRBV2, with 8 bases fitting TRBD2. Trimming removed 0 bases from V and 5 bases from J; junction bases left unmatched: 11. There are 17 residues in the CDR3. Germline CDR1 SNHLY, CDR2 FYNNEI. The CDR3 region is CASSEAGAGVIGETQYF. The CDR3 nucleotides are TGTGCCAGCAGTGAAGCGGGAGCGGGGGTGATCGGCGAGACCCAGTACTTC.

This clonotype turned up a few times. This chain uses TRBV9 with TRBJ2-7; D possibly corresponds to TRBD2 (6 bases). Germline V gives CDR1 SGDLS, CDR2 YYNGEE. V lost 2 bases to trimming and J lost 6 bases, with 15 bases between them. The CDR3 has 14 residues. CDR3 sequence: CASSVNSRGSEQYF. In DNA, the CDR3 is TGTGCCAGCAGCGTGAATTCCCGGGGGAGCGAGCAGTACTTC.

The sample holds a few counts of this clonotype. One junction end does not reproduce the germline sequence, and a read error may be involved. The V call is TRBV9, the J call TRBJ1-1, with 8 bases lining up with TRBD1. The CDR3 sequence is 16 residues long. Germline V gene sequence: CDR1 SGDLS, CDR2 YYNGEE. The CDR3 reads CASSVTPLDRDTGAFF. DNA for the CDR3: TGTGCCAGCAGCGTCACCCCGTTGGACAGGGACACTGGAGCTTTCTTT.

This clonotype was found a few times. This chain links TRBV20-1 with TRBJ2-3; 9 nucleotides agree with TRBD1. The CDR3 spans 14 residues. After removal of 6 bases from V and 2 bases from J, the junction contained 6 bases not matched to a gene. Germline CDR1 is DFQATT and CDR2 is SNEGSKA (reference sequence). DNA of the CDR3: TGCAGTGCGCCCGGGACAGGGATCACAGATACGCAGTATTTT. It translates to CSAPGTGITDTQYF.

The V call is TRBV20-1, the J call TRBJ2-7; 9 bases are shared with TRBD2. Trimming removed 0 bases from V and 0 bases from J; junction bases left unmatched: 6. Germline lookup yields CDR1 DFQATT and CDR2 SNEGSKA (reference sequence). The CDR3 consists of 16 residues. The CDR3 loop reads CSAREGGLAISYEQYF. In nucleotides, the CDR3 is TGCAGTGCTAGAGAAGGAGGACTAGCGATCTCCTACGAGCAGTACTTC.

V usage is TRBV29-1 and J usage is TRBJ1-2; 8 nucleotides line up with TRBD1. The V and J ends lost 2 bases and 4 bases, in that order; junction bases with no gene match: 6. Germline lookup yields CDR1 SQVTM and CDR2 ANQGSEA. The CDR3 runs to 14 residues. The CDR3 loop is CSVEWTGLRYGYTF. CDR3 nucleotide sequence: TGCAGCGTTGAATGGACAGGGTTACGCTATGGCTACACCTTC.

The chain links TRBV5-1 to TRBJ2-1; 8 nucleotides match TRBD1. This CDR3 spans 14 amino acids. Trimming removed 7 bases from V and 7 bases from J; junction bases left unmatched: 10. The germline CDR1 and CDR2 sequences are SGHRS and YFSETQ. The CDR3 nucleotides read TGCGCCAGCGGTGTGGGACAGGAGACAAATGAGCAGTTCTTC. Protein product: CASGVGQETNEQFF.

CDR3 amino acids: CASSDPAGSGPYGYTF. As DNA, the CDR3 is TGTGCCAGCAGTGATCCGGCGGGGAGCGGGCCTTATGGCTACACCTTC. This sequence joins TRBV6-6 and TRBJ1-2; D unresolved. V shed 5 bases and J shed 5 bases, with 21 bases lying between them. CDR3 length: 16 residues. Germline assignment: CDR1 MNHNY and CDR2 SVGAGI (reference sequence).

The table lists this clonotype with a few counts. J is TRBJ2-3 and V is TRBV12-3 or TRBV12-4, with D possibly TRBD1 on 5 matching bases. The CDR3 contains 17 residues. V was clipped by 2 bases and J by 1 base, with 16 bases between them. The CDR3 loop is CASSLIVGLGGTDTQYF. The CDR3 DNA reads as TGTGCCAGCAGTTTAATAGTGGGGCTAGGTGGCACAGATACGCAGTATTTT.

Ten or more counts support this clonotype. Written as DNA, the CDR3 is TGTGCCAGCGCAGTTCAAAAATCACCCCTCCACTTT. This gives the protein CASAVQKSPLHF. The chain uses TRBV12-3 or TRBV12-4 and TRBJ1-6; D unresolved. Trimming stripped 8 bases from V and 10 bases from J, with 12 bases between. The CDR3 consists of 12 residues.